This TCR beta chain was sequenced in a study of a mutant IDH1 vaccine in newly diagnosed glioma. In the study overall: Beginning 4-6 weeks after radiotherapy alone, or with temozolomide cycles, vaccination took place.

Trimming took 0 bases from V and 8 from J, leaving 14 bases between them. Germline assignment: CDR1 ENHRY and CDR2 SYGVKD. CDR3 length: 15 amino acids. Time point denoted: week 35, safety follow-up. Topical imiquimod was applied with each vaccine dose, which held 300 ug of mutant IDH1 20-mer peptide. New WHO grade 3 or 4 IDH1-mutant, ATRX-lost astrocytomas were present in all donors. The data were produced by immunoSEQ multiplex PCR, yet TCRdb's version contains in-frame clones alone and is incomplete. The table lists more than 25,000 clones, almost 80% of them singletons. Notes on this clone: Its matching antigen is unknown.

The input for sequencing was PBMCs, taken from a glioma patient whose treatment included an IDH1 peptide vaccine. This TCR was sampled from a woman younger than 45 with glioma. Some clones in this sample may be carry-over from other donors' samples. J is TRBJ2-4 and V is TRBV10-3; D perhaps matches TRBD1 (6 bases). CDR3 amino acids: CAISESVEQGDIQYF. CDR3 bases: TGTGCCATCAGTGAGTCTGTAGAACAGGGAGACATTCAGTACTTC.